This T cell receptor beta chain was sequenced during a study of control samples from healthy donors and cancer patients (TCRdb year 2020). Trimming removed 2 bases from V and 9 bases from J; the gene matches leave 10 bases unexplained. As encoded in the germline V gene (reference sequence), CDR1 is LNHNV while CDR2 is YYDKDF. Measured from the cysteine to the phenylalanine, the CDR3 is 17 residues long. Only the CDR3 part of the read is kept: 51 bases, read in frame from the first base. As concerns this clone: The antigen it binds to is not known. Qualities for individual bases were not recorded, and no much larger clone is one base off.

The library relied on the immunoSEQ multiplex PCR assay. TCRdb holds this immuneACCESS table with in-frame rearrangements only. Some clones are missing; in checked studies, unresolved V genes explain under half, and the rest has no known cause. The sample includes about 83,000 clones, with 91% observed a single time. Clones ranked in the top ten supply 17% of the sample. What was sequenced was blood. The V and J genes are TRBV15 and TRBJ1-6; 10 nucleotides in the junction match TRBD1. The source of this sequence is a man aged 45-65 years in good health. The DNA reads TGTGCCACCAGCAGACTCCGGGGACAGGGGAGAGGTTCACCCCTCCACTTT. The translation is CATSRLRGQGRGSPLHF.